The TCR beta chain under discussion was sequenced for a study of cytomegalovirus exposure and HLA in healthy donors. On this clone itself: The antigen remains undetermined.

It was with 60 Vbeta and 13 Jbeta primers that the PCR ran. Per the study methods: Per a later analysis, the number of unique TCR beta chains was around 80 million, of which about 11 million were shared. Assay: immunoSEQ multiplex PCR; the TCRdb copy retains only in-frame clones and omits some. The V and J calls and the clone size are those of that table, but D and trimming were determined from the DNA. This table holds fewer than 120,000 clones, around three quarters found once. Points from the study as a whole: It was reported that TCR beta sequences correctly inferred the HLA-A and HLA-B alleles for most subjects. Donor immune exposure was known only as CMV serostatus.

Donors had nominal health at sampling but likely had unrecorded immune exposures. The V gene's germline CDR1 is SEHNR and CDR2 FQNEAQ (reference sequence). This CDR3 has 14 residues. V lost 5 bases, J lost 5 bases, and 4 bases stayed unmatched. The sequence was obtained from a woman in her 30s in good health and CMV-seronegative. Sequenced input: PBMCs. The chain has TRBV7-9 and TRBJ2-7; TRBD2 matches at 12 bases. CDR3 nucleotides: TGTGCCAGCAGCCCCCGGACTAGCGGGAACGAGCAGTACTTC. Encoded protein: CASSPRTSGNEQYF. The entire variable domain, with the rest obtained from reference TRBV7-9 and TRBJ2-7, is as follows: DTGVSQNPRHKITKRGQNVTFRCDPISEHNRLYWYRQTLGQGPEFLTYFQNEAQLEKSRLLSDRFSAERPKGSFSTLEIQRTEQGDSAMYLCASSPRTSGNEQYFGPGTRLTVT.